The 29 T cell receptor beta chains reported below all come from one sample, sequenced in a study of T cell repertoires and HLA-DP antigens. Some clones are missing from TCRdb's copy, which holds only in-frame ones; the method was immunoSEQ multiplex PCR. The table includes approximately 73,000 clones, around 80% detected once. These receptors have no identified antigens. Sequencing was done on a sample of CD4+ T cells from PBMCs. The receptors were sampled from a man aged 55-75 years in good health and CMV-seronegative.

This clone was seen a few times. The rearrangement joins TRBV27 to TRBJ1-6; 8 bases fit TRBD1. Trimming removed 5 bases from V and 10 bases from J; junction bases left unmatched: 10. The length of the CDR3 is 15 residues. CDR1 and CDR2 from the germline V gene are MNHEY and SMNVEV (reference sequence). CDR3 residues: CASSRTGWVESPLHF. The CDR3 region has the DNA TGTGCCAGCAGTCGGACAGGGTGGGTAGAGTCACCCCTCCACTTT.

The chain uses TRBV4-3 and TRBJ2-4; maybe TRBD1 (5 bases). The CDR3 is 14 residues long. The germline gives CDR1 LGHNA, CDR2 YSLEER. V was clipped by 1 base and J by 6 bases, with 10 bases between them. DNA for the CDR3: TGCGCCAGCAGCCAAGCCGGCAGGGCAAACATTCAGTACTTC. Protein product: CASSQAGRANIQYF.

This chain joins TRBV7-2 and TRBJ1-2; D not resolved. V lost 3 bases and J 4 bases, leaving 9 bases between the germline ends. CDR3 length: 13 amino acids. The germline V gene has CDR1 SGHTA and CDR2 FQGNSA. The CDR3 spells CASSFGGVYGYTF. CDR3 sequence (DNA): TGTGCCAGCAGCTTTGGCGGCGTCTATGGCTACACCTTC.

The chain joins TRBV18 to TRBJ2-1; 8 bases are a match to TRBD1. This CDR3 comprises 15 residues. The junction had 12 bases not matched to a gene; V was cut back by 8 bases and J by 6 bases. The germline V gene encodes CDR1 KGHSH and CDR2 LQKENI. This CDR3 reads CASLVDRGIGNEQFF. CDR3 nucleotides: TGTGCCAGCCTCGTAGACAGGGGAATCGGCAATGAGCAGTTCTTC.

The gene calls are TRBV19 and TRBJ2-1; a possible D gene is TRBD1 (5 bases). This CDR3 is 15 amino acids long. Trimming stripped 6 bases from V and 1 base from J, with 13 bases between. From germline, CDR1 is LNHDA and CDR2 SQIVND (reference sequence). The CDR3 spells CASRKGVGSYNEQFF. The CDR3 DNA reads TGTGCCAGTAGAAAAGGGGTAGGTTCCTACAATGAGCAGTTCTTC.

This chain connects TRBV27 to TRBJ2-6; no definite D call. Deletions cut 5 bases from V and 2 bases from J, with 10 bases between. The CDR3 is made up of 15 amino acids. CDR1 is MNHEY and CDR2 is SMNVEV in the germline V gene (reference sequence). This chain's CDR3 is CASSPQLTGANVLTF. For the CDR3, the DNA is TGTGCCAGCAGTCCGCAGCTGACTGGGGCCAACGTCCTGACTTTC.

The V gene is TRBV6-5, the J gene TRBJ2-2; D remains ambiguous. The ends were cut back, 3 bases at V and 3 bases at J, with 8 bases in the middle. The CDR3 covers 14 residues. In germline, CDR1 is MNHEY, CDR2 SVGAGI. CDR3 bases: TGTGCCAGCAGTTATCAGAGTTACACCGGGGAGCTGTTTTTT. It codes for CASSYQSYTGELFF.

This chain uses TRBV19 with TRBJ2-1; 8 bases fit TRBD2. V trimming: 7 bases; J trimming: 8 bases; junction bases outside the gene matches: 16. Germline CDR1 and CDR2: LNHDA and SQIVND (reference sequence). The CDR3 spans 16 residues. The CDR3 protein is CASKRNSGTVVDEQFF. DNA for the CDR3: TGTGCCAGTAAGAGGAATAGCGGGACCGTGGTGGATGAGCAGTTCTTC.

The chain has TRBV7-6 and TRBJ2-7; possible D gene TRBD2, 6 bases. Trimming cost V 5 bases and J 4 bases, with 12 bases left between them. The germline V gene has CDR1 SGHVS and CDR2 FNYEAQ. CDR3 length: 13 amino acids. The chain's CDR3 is CASSPRLGYEQYV. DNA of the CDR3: TGTGCCAGCAGCCCCAGACTAGGGTACGAGCAGTACGTC.

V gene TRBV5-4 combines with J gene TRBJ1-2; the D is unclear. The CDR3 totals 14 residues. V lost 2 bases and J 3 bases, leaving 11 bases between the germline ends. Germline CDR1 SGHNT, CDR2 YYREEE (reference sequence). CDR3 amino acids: CASSFGLLDYGYTF. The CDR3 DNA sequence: TGTGCCAGCAGCTTCGGACTCTTGGACTATGGCTACACCTTC.

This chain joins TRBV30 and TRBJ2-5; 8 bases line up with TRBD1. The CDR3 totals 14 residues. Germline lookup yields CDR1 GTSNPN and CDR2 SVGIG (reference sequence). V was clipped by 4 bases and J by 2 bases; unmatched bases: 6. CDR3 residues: CAWKGGQVQETQYF. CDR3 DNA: TGTGCCTGGAAGGGGGGACAGGTTCAAGAGACCCAGTACTTC.

As DNA, the CDR3 is TGCGCCAGCAGCCAACCCCAGAGGGGGTTGAACACCGGGGAGCTGTTTTTT. Translating it yields CASSQPQRGLNTGELFF. The J gene is TRBJ2-2, the V gene TRBV4-1, with D tentatively TRBD1 (6 bases). V lost 2 bases and J 1 base, leaving 14 bases between the germline ends. CDR3 length: 17 amino acids. From germline, CDR1 is MGHRA and CDR2 YSYEKL.

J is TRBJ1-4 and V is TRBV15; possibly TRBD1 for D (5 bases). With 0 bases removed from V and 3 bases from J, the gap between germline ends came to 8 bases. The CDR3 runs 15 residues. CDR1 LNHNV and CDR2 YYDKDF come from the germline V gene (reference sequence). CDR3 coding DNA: TGTGCCACCAGCAGAGACCCAGGGTCTAATGAAAAACTGTTTTTT. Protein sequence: CATSRDPGSNEKLFF.

CDR3 DNA: TGTGCCAGCAGTCGCGACAGGGGGCGGCAGCCCCAGCATTTT. It specifies CASSRDRGRQPQHF. The rearrangement uses TRBV6-6 and TRBJ1-5; 10 nucleotides line up with TRBD1. V shed 5 bases and J 7 bases; nucleotides not matched to a gene: 5. The germline V gene has CDR1 MNHNY and CDR2 SVGAGI (reference sequence). This CDR3 has 14 amino acids.

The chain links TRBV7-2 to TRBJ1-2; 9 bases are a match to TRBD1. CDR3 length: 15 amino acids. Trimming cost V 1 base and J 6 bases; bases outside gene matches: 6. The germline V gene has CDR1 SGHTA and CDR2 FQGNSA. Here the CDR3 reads CASSLVRDRAHGYTF. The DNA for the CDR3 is TGTGCCAGCAGCTTAGTCCGGGACAGGGCCCATGGCTACACCTTC.

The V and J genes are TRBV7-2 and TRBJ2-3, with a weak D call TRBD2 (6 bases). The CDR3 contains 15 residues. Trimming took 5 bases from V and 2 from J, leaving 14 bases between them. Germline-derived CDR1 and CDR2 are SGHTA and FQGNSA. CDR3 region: CASSLQLASTDTQYF. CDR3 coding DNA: TGTGCCAGCAGCCTTCAGCTAGCGTCCACAGATACGCAGTATTTT.

CDR3 in DNA: TGTGCCAGCAGCAGACTTGAAGGAGGCCGCACTGAAGCTTTCTTT. It is translated as CASSRLEGGRTEAFF. The V call is TRBV5-5, the J call TRBJ1-1; D is unresolved. Germline assignment: CDR1 SGHKS and CDR2 YYEKEE (reference sequence). V dropped 4 bases and J dropped 4 bases, with 17 bases sitting between them. This CDR3 comprises 15 residues.

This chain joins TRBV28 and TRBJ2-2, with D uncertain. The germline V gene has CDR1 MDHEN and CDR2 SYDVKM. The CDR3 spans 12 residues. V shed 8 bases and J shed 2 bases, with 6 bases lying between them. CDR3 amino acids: CASHGNTGELFF. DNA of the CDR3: TGTGCCAGCCATGGTAACACCGGGGAGCTGTTTTTT.

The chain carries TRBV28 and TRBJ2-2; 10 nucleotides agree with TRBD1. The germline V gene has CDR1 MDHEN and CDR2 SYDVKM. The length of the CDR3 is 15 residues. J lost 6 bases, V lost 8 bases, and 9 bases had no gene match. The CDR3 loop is CASGPGDRGPGELFF. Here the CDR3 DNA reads TGTGCCAGCGGGCCCGGGGACAGGGGACCCGGGGAGCTGTTTTTT.

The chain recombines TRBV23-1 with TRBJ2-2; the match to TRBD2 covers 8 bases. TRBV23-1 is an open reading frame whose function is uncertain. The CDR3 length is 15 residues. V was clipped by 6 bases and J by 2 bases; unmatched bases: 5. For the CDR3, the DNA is TGCGCCAGCAGCCCCGGGGGGGGCAACACCGGGGAGCTGTTTTTT. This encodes CASSPGGGNTGELFF.

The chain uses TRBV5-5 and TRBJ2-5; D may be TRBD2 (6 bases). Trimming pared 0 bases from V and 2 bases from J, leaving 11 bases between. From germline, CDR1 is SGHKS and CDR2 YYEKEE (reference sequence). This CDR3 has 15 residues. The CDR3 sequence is CASSLAPGEQETQYF. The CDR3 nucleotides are TGTGCCAGCAGCTTGGCTCCGGGGGAGCAAGAGACCCAGTACTTC.

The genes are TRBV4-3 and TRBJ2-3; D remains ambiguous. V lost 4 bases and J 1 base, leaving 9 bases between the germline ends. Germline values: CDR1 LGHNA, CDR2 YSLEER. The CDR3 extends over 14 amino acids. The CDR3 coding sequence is TGCGCCAGCAGCCTATACAAAGGCACAGATACGCAGTATTTT. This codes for CASSLYKGTDTQYF.

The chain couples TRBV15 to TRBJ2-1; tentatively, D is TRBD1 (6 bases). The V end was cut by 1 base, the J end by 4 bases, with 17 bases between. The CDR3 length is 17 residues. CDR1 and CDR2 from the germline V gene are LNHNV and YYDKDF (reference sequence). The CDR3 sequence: CATSRAQGIIKYNEQFF. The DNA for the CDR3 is TGTGCCACCAGCAGAGCACAGGGCATAATCAAGTACAATGAGCAGTTCTTC.

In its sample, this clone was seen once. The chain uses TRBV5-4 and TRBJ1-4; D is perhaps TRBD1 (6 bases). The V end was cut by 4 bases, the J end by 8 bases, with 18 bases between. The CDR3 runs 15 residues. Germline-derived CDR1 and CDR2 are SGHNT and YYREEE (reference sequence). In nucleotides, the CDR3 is TGTGCCAGCAGCGTTACAGGGATGCGAGCCGAAAAACTGTTTTTT. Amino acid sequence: CASSVTGMRAEKLFF.

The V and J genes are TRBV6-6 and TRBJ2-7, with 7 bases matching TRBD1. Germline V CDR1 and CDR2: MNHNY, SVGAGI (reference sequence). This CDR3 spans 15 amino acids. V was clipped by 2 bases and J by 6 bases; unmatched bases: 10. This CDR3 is CASSYSGFTGVEQYF. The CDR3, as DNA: TGTGCCAGCAGTTACAGTGGCTTCACAGGGGTCGAGCAGTACTTC.

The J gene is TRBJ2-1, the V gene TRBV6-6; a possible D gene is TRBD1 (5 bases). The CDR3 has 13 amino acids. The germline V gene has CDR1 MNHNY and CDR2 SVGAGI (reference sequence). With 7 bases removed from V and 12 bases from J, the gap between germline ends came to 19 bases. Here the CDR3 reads CASTVPQGERQFF. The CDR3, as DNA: TGTGCCAGCACCGTACCGCAGGGTGAAAGGCAGTTCTTC.

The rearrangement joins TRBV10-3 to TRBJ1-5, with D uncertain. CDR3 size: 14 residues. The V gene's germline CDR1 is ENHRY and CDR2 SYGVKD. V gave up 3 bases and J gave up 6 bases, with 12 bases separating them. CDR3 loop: CAISESERGQPQHF. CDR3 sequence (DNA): TGTGCCATCAGTGAATCTGAGAGAGGTCAGCCCCAGCATTTT.

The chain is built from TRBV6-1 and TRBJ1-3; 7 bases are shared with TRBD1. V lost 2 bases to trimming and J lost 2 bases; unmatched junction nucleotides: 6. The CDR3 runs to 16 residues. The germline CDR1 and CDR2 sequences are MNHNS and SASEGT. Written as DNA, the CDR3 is TGTGCCAGCAGTGAAAAGGGGGCGAGTGCTGGAAACACCATATATTTT. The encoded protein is CASSEKGASAGNTIYF.

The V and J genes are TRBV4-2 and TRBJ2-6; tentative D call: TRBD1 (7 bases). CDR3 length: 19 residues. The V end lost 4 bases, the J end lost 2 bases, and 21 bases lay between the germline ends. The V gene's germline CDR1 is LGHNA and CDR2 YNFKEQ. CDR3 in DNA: TGTGCCAGCAGCCCCAGGGGGGCAGGGCTAGGTACTGGGGCCAACGTCCTGACTTTC. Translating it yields CASSPRGAGLGTGANVLTF.